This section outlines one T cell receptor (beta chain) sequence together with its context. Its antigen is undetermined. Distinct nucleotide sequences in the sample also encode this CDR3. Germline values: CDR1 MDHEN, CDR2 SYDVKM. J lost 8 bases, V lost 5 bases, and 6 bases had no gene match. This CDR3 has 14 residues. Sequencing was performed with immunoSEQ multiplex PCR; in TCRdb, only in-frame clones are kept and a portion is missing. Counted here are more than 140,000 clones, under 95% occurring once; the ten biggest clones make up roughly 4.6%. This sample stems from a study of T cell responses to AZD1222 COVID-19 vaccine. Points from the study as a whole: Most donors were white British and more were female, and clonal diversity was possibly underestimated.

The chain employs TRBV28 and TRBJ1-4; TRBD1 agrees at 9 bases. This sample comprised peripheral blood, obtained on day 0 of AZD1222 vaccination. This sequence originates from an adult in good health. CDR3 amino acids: CASSRGQGREKLFF. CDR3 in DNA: TGTGCCAGCAGTCGAGGACAGGGGCGCGAAAAACTGTTTTTT.